This T cell receptor beta chain was obtained from a study of cytomegalovirus exposure and HLA in healthy donors. General observations from the study: Apart from CMV serostatus, no immune exposure information was available.

The CDR3 runs to 15 residues. After removal of 5 bases from V and 4 bases from J, the junction contained 7 bases not matched to a gene. Germline V CDR1 and CDR2: SGHAT, FQNNGV. About this clone: What it binds is unknown.

Primers: 60 Vbeta forward and 13 Jbeta reverse. Method: immunoSEQ multiplex PCR; TCRdb's copy keeps in-frame clones and lacks some. The top ten clones hold 4.2% of a sample with approximately 87,000 clones, 80% to 85% of them seen once. This receptor was identified in a woman between 70 and 85 years old in good health and CMV-seropositive. The chain combines TRBV11-2 with TRBJ1-1, with TRBD1 matching over 10 bases. The sequencing input was PBMCs. This CDR3 reads CASSLGTGEGTEAFF. The CDR3 region has the DNA TGTGCCAGCAGCCTCGGGACAGGGGAAGGCACTGAAGCTTTCTTT.